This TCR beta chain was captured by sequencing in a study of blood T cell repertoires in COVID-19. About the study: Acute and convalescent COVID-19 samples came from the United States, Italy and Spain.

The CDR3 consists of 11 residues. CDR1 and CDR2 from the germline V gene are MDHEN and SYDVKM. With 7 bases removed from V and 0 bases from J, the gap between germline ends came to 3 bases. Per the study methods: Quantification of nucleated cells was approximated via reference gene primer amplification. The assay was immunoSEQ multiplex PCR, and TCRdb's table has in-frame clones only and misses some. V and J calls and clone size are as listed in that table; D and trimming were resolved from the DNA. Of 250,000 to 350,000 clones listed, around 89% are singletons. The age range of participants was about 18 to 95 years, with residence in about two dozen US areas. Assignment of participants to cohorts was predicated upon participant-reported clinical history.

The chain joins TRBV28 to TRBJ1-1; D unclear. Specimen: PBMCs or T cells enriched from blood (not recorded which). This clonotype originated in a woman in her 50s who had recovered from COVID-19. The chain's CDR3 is CASTLNTEAFF. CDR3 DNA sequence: TGTGCCAGCACCTTGAACACTGAAGCTTTCTTT.